This T cell receptor beta chain appears in the sequencing data of a study of CD4 T cells in relation to SARS-CoV-2 and coronaviruses. In the study overall: ViraFEST: roughly 10-day antigen culture of PBMCs, then TCR beta CDR3 sequencing.

Sequencing used immunoSEQ multiplex PCR; TCRdb keeps in-frame clones, though not all of them. The data contain about 20,000 clones, 77% of them singletons. CD4+ T cells from unexposed donors were obtained before the COVID-19 pandemic (2011-2018). CD4+ T cells were isolated from the cells after less than 13 days of culture. Cultures held two million PBMCs per well with roughly 10 IU/ml IL-2. Findings and caveats of the study: This crossreactivity analysis covered spike protein alone, no other viral proteins.

Note on this clone: Antigen specificity is unknown.

The germline V gene encodes CDR1 SGHAT and CDR2 FQNNGV. This CDR3 has 16 amino acids. The V and J ends lost 2 bases and 6 bases, in that order; junction bases with no gene match: 7. The TCR comes from a human donor in good health. Material: CD4+ T cells from PBMCs, cultured in vitro. This sequence joins TRBV11-2 and TRBJ2-3, with 11 bases identical to TRBD2. The CDR3 reads CASSLSPLAGADTQYF. The CDR3 DNA follows: TGTGCCAGCAGCTTAAGCCCACTAGCGGGAGCGGATACGCAGTATTTT.